The clone carrying this TCR beta chain appeared many times. Germline V gives CDR1 DFQATT, CDR2 SNEGSKA (reference sequence). The CDR3 has 13 amino acids. V was shortened by 6 bases and J by 1 base, with 10 bases between the two germline ends. Between roughly 17,000 and 1,000,000 sorted cells, with 10%, 30% or 50% RNA, yielded naive CD8 libraries. The use of previously described methods and listed TCR primers produced the bulk TCR libraries. A single record per CDR3 protein comes from TCRdb applying MiXCR to the PCR reads. The data hold 300,000 to 350,000 distinct CDR3 sequences, with over 20% observed a single time. The source of the sample is a study of molecular identifiers for immune sequencing clone quantification.

The sample comprised naive CD8+ T cells from blood, with Jurkat cell RNA spiked in. The subset is: FACS-sorted CD8+CD4-CCR7+CD45RA+ naive T cells. The receptor comes from a human donor in good health. Some libraries in this study had Jurkat cell RNA spiked in. The V gene is TRBV20-1, the J gene TRBJ2-4, with TRBD2 as a possible D gene (5 bases). The CDR3 spells CSARPSAKNIQYF. DNA for the CDR3: TGCAGTGCACGGCCTAGCGCCAAAAACATTCAGTACTTC.